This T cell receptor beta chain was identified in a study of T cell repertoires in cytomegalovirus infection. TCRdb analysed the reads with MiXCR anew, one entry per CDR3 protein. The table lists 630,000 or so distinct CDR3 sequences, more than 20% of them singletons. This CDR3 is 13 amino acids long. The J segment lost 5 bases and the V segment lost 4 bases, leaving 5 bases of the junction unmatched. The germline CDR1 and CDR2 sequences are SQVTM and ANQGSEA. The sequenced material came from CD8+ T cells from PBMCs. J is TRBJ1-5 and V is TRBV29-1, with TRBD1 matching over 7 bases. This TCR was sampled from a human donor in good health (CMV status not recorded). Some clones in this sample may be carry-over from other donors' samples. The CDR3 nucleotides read TGCAGCGTTGTCGACAGGGATTATCAGCCCCAGCATTTT. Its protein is CSVVDRDYQPQHF.